Sequencing of this T cell receptor (beta chain) was carried out in a study of neurological immune-mediated disorders. Study-wide results and caveats: The most TCR clonal expansion was seen in HTLV-1-associated myelopathy, whereas the least was seen in multiple sclerosis, below the level in healthy controls.

The germline V gene has CDR1 MNHNS and CDR2 SASEGT. The CDR3 totals 15 residues. V was shortened by 4 bases and J by 2 bases, with 12 bases between the two germline ends. This clonotype was seen a handful of times. The target antigen is unknown. The time point here: technical triplicate 2. The unsorted libraries had their origin in 2 million PBMCs stored at -80 C. cDNA synthesis was performed by 5'RACE with 10-nucleotide random UMIs. Every sequencing run produced over 170 million TCR-beta sequences that came from 15-18 subjects. TCRdb re-analysed the 5' RACE reads in MiXCR, keeping a single row per CDR3 protein. The sample shows about 59,000 distinct CDR3 sequences, less than 25% of them seen only once.

The receptor comes from a man aged 55 to 70 with HTLV-1-associated myelopathy (HAM/TSP). The source material was PBMCs. The genes are TRBV6-1 and TRBJ1-5, with D unresolved. CDR3 bases: TGTGCCAGCAGTGGGGCTTTGGACGGCAATCAGCCCCAGCATTTT. Amino acids: CASSGALDGNQPQHF.